Following are 3 T cell receptor beta chains from one sample sequenced in a study of blood T cell repertoires in COVID-19 (dated by TCRdb to 2020 to 2021). Libraries were built with the immunoSEQ multiplex PCR assay. In TCRdb, the immuneACCESS table is reduced to in-frame sequences with V and J assigned. These tables do not hold every clone; where another copy was compared, an unresolved V gene accounts for under half, and the others remain unexplained. Here the sample has under 65,000 clones; 87% occur a single time. The biggest ten clones account for roughly 5.3% of the sample. The sample taken for sequencing was peripheral blood. The receptors originated from a man of 80 years or more in a cohort sampled during active COVID-19.

V is TRBV21-1 and J is TRBJ1-1; the table's D gene call, TRBD1, was not cross checked with the DNA. TRBV21-1 corresponds to a pseudogene. The CDR3 is made up of 12 amino acids. CDR3 sequence (DNA): TGTGCCAGCAGCAAAGCGGCCACTGAAGCTTTCTTT. It encodes CASSKAATEAFF.

The rearrangement uses TRBV7-9 and TRBJ1-1; D gene ambiguous. Germline V lookup: CDR1 SEHNR, CDR2 FQNEAQ (reference sequence). The CDR3 is 12 residues long. With 5 bases removed from V and 3 bases from J, the gap between germline ends came to 7 bases. The CDR3, as DNA: TGTGCCAGCAGCCGTAGATACACTGAAGCTTTCTTT. This codes for CASSRRYTEAFF.

This clone was picked up a small number of times. This chain links TRBV7-2 with TRBJ2-1; D not resolved. From germline, CDR1 is SGHTA and CDR2 FQGNSA. V lost 4 bases and J lost 0, with 10 bases in between. CDR3 length equals 15 residues. The CDR3 sequence is CASSSEPSSYNEQFF. The CDR3 DNA sequence: TGTGCCAGCAGCTCCGAACCGAGCTCCTACAATGAGCAGTTCTTC.